This T cell receptor beta chain was found in a study of CD8 T cells in ankylosing spondylitis. Whole-study findings and limits: Clones linked to disease were reported to show significant enrichment in matched ankylosing spondylitis synovial fluid. Several of the motif variants were reported before in synovial fluid and blood from reactive arthritis. Ankylosing spondylitis blood seemed to carry a telltale TCR beta motif made of fewer than 10 highly homologous variants.

Germline-derived CDR1 and CDR2 are SGHAT and FQDESV (reference sequence). After removal of 1 base from V and 5 bases from J, the junction contained 14 bases not matched to a gene. The CDR3 contains 18 residues. Turning to this clonotype: Its matching antigen is unknown.

TCR beta libraries were made by quantitative 5'-RACE with molecular barcodes. Using its own MiXCR run on the 5' RACE reads, TCRdb lists one record per CDR3 protein. Of around 220,000 distinct CDR3 sequences listed, about 10% are singletons. The sequencing sample was made of blood, either unsorted or a sorted T cell fraction (not recorded which). This rearrangement joins TRBV11-1 to TRBJ2-3; TRBD2 agrees at 8 bases. The source of this sequence is a male donor with ankylosing spondylitis or in good health (not recorded which). This CDR3 is CASSLGVVGGGRGDTQYF. In nucleotides, the CDR3 is TGTGCCAGCAGCTTAGGAGTCGTCGGCGGGGGGCGGGGAGATACGCAGTATTTT. Complete variable domain (other parts from reference TRBV11-1 and TRBJ2-3): EAEVAQSPRYKITEKSQAVAFWCDPISGHATLYWYRQILGQGPELLVQFQDESVVDDSQLPKDRFSAERLKGVDSTLKIQPAELGDSAMYLCASSLGVVGGGRGDTQYFGPGTRLTVL.